The 10 T cell receptor beta chains listed next were all sequenced from one sample in a study of blood T cell repertoires in COVID-19. TCRdb's table, derived via immunoSEQ multiplex PCR, lists solely in-frame clones and lacks some. In the table there are about 200,000 clones, more than 65% of which are singletons. Sequenced sample: PBMCs or T cells enriched from blood (not recorded which). The receptors originated from a man aged 40-49 years who had recovered from COVID-19.

The table lists this clone with a few counts. The gene calls are TRBV5-1 and TRBJ1-3; D perhaps matches TRBD1 (5 bases). V was pared by 2 bases and J by 0 bases, with 12 bases between. This CDR3 comprises 16 residues. CDR1 SGHRS and CDR2 YFSETQ come from the germline V gene. CDR3 protein: CASSLWGGDSGNTIYF. CDR3 bases: TGCGCCAGCAGCTTATGGGGGGGAGACTCTGGAAACACCATATATTTT. Combining the CDR3 with reference TRBV5-1 and TRBJ1-3 gives the whole variable domain KAGVTQTPRYLIKTRGQQVTLSCSPISGHRSVSWYQQTPGQGLQFLFEYFSETQRNKGNFPGRFSGRQFSNSRSEMNVSTLELGDSALYLCASSLWGGDSGNTIYFGEGSWLTVV.

The genes are TRBV18 and TRBJ1-3; D may be TRBD1 (6 bases). The V end was cut by 3 bases, the J end by 4 bases, with 13 bases between. CDR1 and CDR2 (germline): KGHSH, LQKENI. The CDR3 spans 15 residues. The CDR3, as DNA: TGTGCCAGCTCACCTGGGACACTAAACGGAAACACCATATATTTT. Protein: CASSPGTLNGNTIYF.

This clone was observed a single time. The chain links TRBV5-1 to TRBJ1-2; D gene ambiguous. This CDR3 is built from 15 residues. From germline, CDR1 is SGHRS and CDR2 YFSETQ. Trimming shortened V by 0 bases and J by 0 bases, and 9 bases separated the two germline ends. This chain's CDR3 is CASSLVSVANYGYTF. CDR3 nucleotides: TGCGCCAGCAGCTTGGTGTCGGTTGCTAACTATGGCTACACCTTC. Complete variable domain (other parts from reference TRBV5-1 and TRBJ1-2): KAGVTQTPRYLIKTRGQQVTLSCSPISGHRSVSWYQQTPGQGLQFLFEYFSETQRNKGNFPGRFSGRQFSNSRSEMNVSTLELGDSALYLCASSLVSVANYGYTFGSGTRLTVV.

The chain couples TRBV13 to TRBJ1-1, with D tentatively TRBD1 (5 bases). The CDR3 contains 14 residues. V was trimmed by 5 bases and J by 0 bases, leaving 10 bases between them. Germline CDR1 is PRHDT and CDR2 is FYEKMQ (reference sequence). CDR3 nucleotide sequence: TGTGCCAGCAGCCGAGGACACTTGAACACTGAAGCTTTCTTT. It codes for CASSRGHLNTEAFF.

V usage is TRBV28 and J usage is TRBJ1-3, with D tentatively TRBD1 (6 bases). CDR1 is MDHEN, CDR2 SYDVKM, per germline. Trimming took 1 base from V and 2 from J, leaving 12 bases between them. The CDR3 is 16 amino acids. CDR3 DNA sequence: TGTGCCAGCAGTTTATCACAGGGCGTCACTGGAAACACCATATATTTT. Its protein product is CASSLSQGVTGNTIYF. The complete variable domain, with remaining parts taken from reference TRBV28 and TRBJ1-3, reads DVKVTQSSRYLVKRTGEKVFLECVQDMDHENMFWYRQDPGLGLRLIYFSYDVKMKEKGDIPEGYSVSREKKERFSLILESASTNQTSMYLCASSLSQGVTGNTIYFGEGSWLTVV.

CDR3 sequence: CASIRELWDTGELFF. The CDR3 DNA reads as TGTGCCAGTATCCGGGAATTATGGGACACCGGGGAGCTGTTTTTT. This chain links TRBV19 with TRBJ2-2; the D gene is possibly TRBD2 (5 bases). V was shortened by 7 bases and J by 3 bases, with 15 bases between the two germline ends. The CDR3 contains 15 residues. Germline lookup yields CDR1 LNHDA and CDR2 SQIVND (reference sequence).

This clone was picked up a small number of times. The chain couples TRBV5-1 to TRBJ1-4, with D perhaps matching TRBD1 (5 bases). Germline assignment: CDR1 SGHRS and CDR2 YFSETQ. Trimming took off 4 bases at V and 0 bases at J, with 16 bases between the two ends. This CDR3 region has 17 residues. The CDR3 nucleotides are TGCGCCAGCAGCCAGAATTGGGGCTTTGCAACTAATGAAAAACTGTTTTTT. Protein sequence: CASSQNWGFATNEKLFF.

This rearrangement joins TRBV4-2 to TRBJ1-4; D possibly corresponds to TRBD1 (5 bases). The CDR3 is 16 residues long. Deletions cut 1 base from V and 3 bases from J, with 12 bases between. CDR1 and CDR2 (germline): LGHNA, YNFKEQ. The CDR3 region is CASSQGSAGPNEKLFF. Written as DNA, the CDR3 is TGTGCCAGCAGCCAAGGCTCGGCGGGGCCTAATGAAAAACTGTTTTTT.

The J gene is TRBJ1-2, the V gene TRBV28; D is possibly TRBD1 (6 bases). Germline V lookup: CDR1 MDHEN, CDR2 SYDVKM. There are 15 residues in the CDR3. V lost 6 bases to trimming and J lost 2 bases, with 16 bases between them. CDR3 protein: CASRGLDRNNYGYTF. The CDR3 DNA sequence: TGTGCCAGCAGGGGGTTAGACAGGAACAACTATGGCTACACCTTC.

The CDR3 is CASKVAGGHSYEQYF. Here the CDR3 DNA reads TGTGCCAGCAAGGTAGCGGGGGGGCACTCCTACGAGCAGTACTTC. The rearrangement joins TRBV7-2 to TRBJ2-7; 11 nucleotides line up with TRBD2. The V segment lost 7 bases and the J segment 0 bases; nucleotides outside the gene matches: 5. The germline CDR1 and CDR2 sequences are SGHTA and FQGNSA. The CDR3 is made up of 15 amino acids.